This T cell receptor (beta chain) emerged from a study of blood T cell repertoires in COVID-19. Trimming cost V 4 bases and J 2 bases; bases outside gene matches: 4. Germline V gene lookup returns CDR1 SGHDT and CDR2 YYEEEE. The CDR3 is 14 amino acids. The cohort comprised adults aged about 18 to 90 years residing in approximately 22 US areas. Cohorts were determined from participant-reported clinical history. In the original analysis: Amplifying reference gene primers gave estimates of nucleated cell counts. The data were produced by immunoSEQ multiplex PCR, yet TCRdb's version contains in-frame clones alone and is incomplete. For V, J and clone size, that table is used; D and trimming come from the DNA. The profile shows roughly 330,000 clones, 80% to 90% of them singletons.

The sequencing input was PBMCs or T cells enriched from blood (not recorded which). The receptor was derived from a woman younger than 45 who had recovered from COVID-19. This rearrangement joins TRBV5-6 to TRBJ2-7; 9 bases map to TRBD2. DNA for the CDR3: TGTGCCAGCAGCGATGGCGGGGGGGCCTACGAGCAGTACTTC. Translated, it gives CASSDGGGAYEQYF.